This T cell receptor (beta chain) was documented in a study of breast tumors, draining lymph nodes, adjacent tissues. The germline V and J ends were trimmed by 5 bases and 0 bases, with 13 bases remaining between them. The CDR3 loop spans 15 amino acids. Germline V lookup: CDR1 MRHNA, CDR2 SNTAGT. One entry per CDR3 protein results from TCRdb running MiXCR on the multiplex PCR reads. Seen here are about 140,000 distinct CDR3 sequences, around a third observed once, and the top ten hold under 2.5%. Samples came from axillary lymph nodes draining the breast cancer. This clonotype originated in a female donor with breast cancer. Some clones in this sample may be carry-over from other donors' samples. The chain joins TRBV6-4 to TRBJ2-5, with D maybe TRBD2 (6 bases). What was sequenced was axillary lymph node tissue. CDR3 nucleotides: TGTGCCAGCAGTACCGGGACTTTGTACCAAGAGACCCAGTACTTC. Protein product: CASSTGTLYQETQYF.